This entry lists 18 T cell receptor beta chains sequenced from one sample in a study of shared clonotypes between healthy human individuals. Clones were read by immunoSEQ multiplex PCR, and TCRdb kept only the in-frame ones, dropping some. Of some 120,000 clones listed, around 68% are singletons. The sample was memory CD8+ T cells sorted from blood. Subset indicated: CD45RO+ cells pooled with CCR7-negative TemRA cells. These receptors all stem from a woman aged 30 to 39 in good health.

Only one count was recorded for this clone. This chain links TRBV29-1 with TRBJ2-5; possibly TRBD1 for D (5 bases). The CDR3 loop spans 14 amino acids. Trimming shortened V by 0 bases and J by 5 bases, and 13 bases separated the two germline ends. Germline loops: CDR1 SQVTM, CDR2 ANQGSEA. The CDR3 nucleotides read TGCAGCGTTGAAGACCCCGGCAGGGTCGAGACCCAGTACTTC. Its protein product is CSVEDPGRVETQYF.

This chain links TRBV6-1 with TRBJ2-7, with 13 bases aligning to TRBD2. V lost 6 bases and J lost 6; bases outside the gene matches: 8. CDR3 size: 15 residues. Per germline, CDR1 MNHNS and CDR2 SASEGT. The CDR3 loop is CASRRTSGSVLEQYF. The CDR3 coding sequence is TGTGCCAGCAGGAGGACTAGCGGGAGTGTCCTCGAGCAGTACTTC.

This clone was picked up a small number of times. The rearrangement joins TRBV6-1 to TRBJ1-3; D is perhaps TRBD1 (5 bases). The V gene's germline CDR1 is MNHNS and CDR2 SASEGT. V was trimmed by 1 base and J by 2 bases, leaving 9 bases between them. The CDR3 runs 15 residues. CDR3 nucleotide sequence: TGTGCCAGCAGTGAAGAACCGACAGCTGGAAACACCATATATTTT. Translation: CASSEEPTAGNTIYF.

The J gene is TRBJ2-1, the V gene TRBV15; the D is unclear. CDR1 and CDR2 from the germline V gene are LNHNV and YYDKDF (reference sequence). V lost 0 bases and J 6 bases, leaving 21 bases between the germline ends. CDR3 length: 18 amino acids. CDR3 nucleotides: TGTGCCACCAGCAGAGATTTGTTGAGCGTAGAGTCTACCAATGAGCAGTTCTTC. Amino acid sequence: CATSRDLLSVESTNEQFF.

In this sample, this clone turned up a few times. V gene TRBV4-1 combines with J gene TRBJ1-3; no definite D call. V lost 4 bases and J 2 bases, leaving 3 bases between the germline ends. CDR1 and CDR2 from the germline V gene are MGHRA and YSYEKL. The CDR3 extends over 12 amino acids. The CDR3 loop is CASSRPGNTIYF. The CDR3 DNA is TGCGCCAGCAGCCGTCCTGGAAACACCATATATTTT.

This clone was recorded a few times. The chain carries TRBV2 and TRBJ1-4; D unresolved. Between the trimmed V and J ends, which lost 8 bases and 4 bases, there was a span of 5 bases. This CDR3 is 11 amino acids long. Per germline, CDR1 SNHLY and CDR2 FYNNEI. The CDR3 region has the DNA TGTGCCAGCGGCGTTAATGAAAAACTGTTTTTT. Residues: CASGVNEKLFF.

In its sample, this clone was seen a few times. The chain employs TRBV4-1 and TRBJ2-5; the D call may be TRBD1 or TRBD2 (5 bases each). Germline V gene lookup returns CDR1 MGHRA and CDR2 YSYEKL. Trimming removed 0 bases at V and 5 bases at J, with 13 bases between. The CDR3 is made up of 15 amino acids. CDR3 region: CASSQDSKWGETQYF. In nucleotides, the CDR3 is TGCGCCAGCAGCCAAGATTCTAAGTGGGGGGAGACCCAGTACTTC.

The rearrangement uses TRBV4-1 and TRBJ2-1; tentatively, D is TRBD2 (6 bases). The CDR3 is 18 residues long. V was trimmed by 1 base and J by 0 bases, leaving 16 bases between them. CDR1 is MGHRA and CDR2 is YSYEKL in the germline V gene. The CDR3 DNA reads TGCGCCAGCAGCCAAGTGGGTGGCGGGGTGAGCTCCTACAATGAGCAGTTCTTC. Amino acid sequence: CASSQVGGGVSSYNEQFF.

The chain joins TRBV29-1 to TRBJ2-2; D not certain. The CDR3 loop spans 12 amino acids. Germline CDR1 and CDR2: SQVTM and ANQGSEA. The V gene lost 3 bases and the J gene lost 5 bases, with 7 bases spanning the gap. In nucleotides, the CDR3 is TGCAGCGTTGATTTGCAGACCGGGGAGCTGTTTTTT. Its protein product is CSVDLQTGELFF.

This clone was counted only a few times. Additional DNA sequences in this sample encode the identical CDR3. V and J are TRBV11-1 and TRBJ2-7, with TRBD2 identical over 7 bases. This CDR3 has 14 amino acids. CDR1 and CDR2 from the germline V gene are SGHAT and FQDESV (reference sequence). V trimming: 2 bases; J trimming: 0 bases; junction bases outside the gene matches: 1. CDR3 sequence (DNA): TGTGCCAGCAGCTTACAGCGGGACTCCTACGAGCAGTACTTC. Its translation is CASSLQRDSYEQYF.

This clone was counted a few times. V gene TRBV5-1 combines with J gene TRBJ1-1; D remains ambiguous. The CDR3 runs 15 residues. Germline CDR1 SGHRS, CDR2 YFSETQ. V was clipped by 4 bases and J by 3 bases, with 16 bases between them. The CDR3 DNA sequence: TGCGCCAGCAGCCCGGAGGCCATCGGGGACACTGAAGCTTTCTTT. Protein: CASSPEAIGDTEAFF.

The chain is built from TRBV18 and TRBJ2-7, with D possibly being TRBD2 (7 bases). Trimming removed 3 bases from V and 4 bases from J, with 19 bases in between. The length of the CDR3 is 16 residues. Germline CDR1 KGHSH, CDR2 LQKENI. The CDR3 region is CASSPFRGRGAYEQYF. In nucleotides, the CDR3 is TGTGCCAGCTCACCCTTCAGGGGCCGGGGGGCTTACGAGCAGTACTTC.

The chain carries TRBV23-1 and TRBJ2-7; 11 bases align to TRBD2. TRBV23-1 is recorded as an ORF, its role being uncertain. Trimming cost V 3 bases and J 1 base; bases outside gene matches: 11. CDR3 size: 18 residues. Here the CDR3 DNA reads TGCGCCAGCAGTCATAGCGGGAGGGCCGCGAACTCTTCCTACGAGCAGTACTTC. Translated, it gives CASSHSGRAANSSYEQYF.

Points on this clone: Other DNA sequences in this specimen translate into the identical CDR3. This sequence joins TRBV7-9 and TRBJ2-1, with D possibly matching TRBD2 (7 bases). Looked up from germline, CDR1 is SEHNR and CDR2 is FQNEAQ (reference sequence). The ends were cut back, 6 bases at V and 0 bases at J, with 15 bases in the middle. The CDR3 consists of 16 residues. CDR3 sequence (DNA): TGTGCCAGCAGTCCAAGGGGGGGAAGCTCCTACAATGAGCAGTTCTTC. Protein product: CASSPRGGSSYNEQFF.

The sample holds a few counts of this clone. This sequence joins TRBV15 and TRBJ2-1; 7 bases align to TRBD2. Germline V lookup: CDR1 LNHNV, CDR2 YYDKDF (reference sequence). The V and J ends lost 2 bases and 9 bases, in that order; junction bases with no gene match: 13. The CDR3 extends over 16 amino acids. The CDR3: CATSRSTSAPEGEQFF. For the CDR3, the DNA is TGTGCCACCAGCAGAAGTACTAGCGCCCCCGAAGGTGAGCAGTTCTTC.

This clone was found many times. The rearrangement joins TRBV19 to TRBJ1-2, with D tentatively TRBD1 (6 bases). The CDR3 covers 15 residues. Germline lookup yields CDR1 LNHDA and CDR2 SQIVND (reference sequence). V was cut by 6 bases and J by 4 bases, with 18 bases left in between. The CDR3 bases are TGTGCCAGTAGACAGGGAGCGGGCGGCGGCTATGGCTACACCTTC. Its protein product is CASRQGAGGGYGYTF.

The V gene is TRBV4-1, the J gene TRBJ1-5; 12 bases agree with TRBD1. The CDR3 has 17 residues. CDR1 and CDR2 (germline): MGHRA, YSYEKL. J lost 9 bases, V lost 4 bases, and 13 bases had no gene match. CDR3 protein: CASSREPGQGAAWPQHF. The CDR3 bases are TGCGCCAGCAGCCGAGAGCCGGGACAGGGGGCTGCGTGGCCCCAGCATTTT.

This sequence joins TRBV9 and TRBJ2-3, with D tentatively TRBD2 (5 bases). V lost 1 base and J lost 4, with 19 bases in between. Germline CDR1 is SGDLS and CDR2 is YYNGEE. The CDR3 runs 17 residues. CDR3 region: CASSVMEDPRLADTQYF. The CDR3 DNA is TGTGCCAGCAGCGTAATGGAGGACCCACGGCTTGCAGATACGCAGTATTTT.